A single sample gave rise to the 20 T cell receptor beta chains below, sequenced in a study of blood T cell repertoires in COVID-19 (TCRdb year 2020). The library came from the immunoSEQ multiplex PCR assay. The table was pulled from immuneACCESS by TCRdb, which kept in-frame rearrangements only. Such tables lose some clones; where checked, under half of the loss comes from unresolved V genes, and the rest has no known cause. The sample has fewer than 450,000 clones on record, 70% to 90% of them singletons. The ten largest make up 10% to 15% of the sample. Sequenced: peripheral blood. All receptors come from a woman in her fifties or sixties with COVID-19, enrolled during active disease.

The genes are TRBV30 and TRBJ1-2; 7 bases align to TRBD1. Trimming cost V 7 bases and J 8 bases; bases outside gene matches: 13. The CDR3 consists of 13 residues. The germline V gene has CDR1 GTSNPN and CDR2 SVGIG (reference sequence). The CDR3, as DNA: TGTGCCTATGTCCGGGACAGCGGGCTCGGCTACACCTTC. This encodes CAYVRDSGLGYTF.

The chain recombines TRBV11-2 with TRBJ1-2; maybe TRBD1 (6 bases). The V end was cut by 4 bases, the J end by 0 bases, with 15 bases between. Germline CDR1 reads SGHAT; CDR2 reads FQNNGV. The CDR3 runs 16 residues. The CDR3 here is CASSYGQRHSNYGYTF. The DNA of the CDR3 is TGTGCCAGCAGCTACGGACAGAGACACTCTAACTATGGCTACACCTTC.

This chain joins TRBV6-1 and TRBJ1-5, with D unclear. Deletions cut 0 bases from V and 0 bases from J, with 12 bases between. The CDR3 sequence is 17 residues long. Per germline, CDR1 MNHNS and CDR2 SASEGT. CDR3 sequence reads: CASSEALRGYSNQPQHF. CDR3 DNA: TGTGCCAGCAGTGAAGCGCTTCGAGGGTATAGCAATCAGCCCCAGCATTTT.

The rearrangement uses TRBV6-1 and TRBJ1-5; D ambiguous. Looked up from germline, CDR1 is MNHNS and CDR2 is SASEGT. The CDR3 consists of 16 residues. The V gene lost 1 base and the J gene lost 4 bases, with 14 bases spanning the gap. The CDR3 region is CASSEERVTGNQPQHF. The CDR3 DNA reads TGTGCCAGCAGTGAAGAGAGGGTTACGGGGAATCAGCCCCAGCATTTT.

This chain uses TRBV7-3 with TRBJ2-1, with 11 bases matching TRBD2. Trimming took 5 bases from V and 4 from J; bases not matched to a gene: 7. This CDR3 contains 16 residues. Germline CDR1 reads SGHTA; CDR2 reads FQGTGA. CDR3 residues: CASSVLAGGAYNEQFF. CDR3 sequence (DNA): TGTGCCAGCAGCGTCCTAGCGGGGGGCGCTTACAATGAGCAGTTCTTC. The full variable domain, rest sourced from reference TRBV7-3 and TRBJ2-1, is GAGVSQTPSNKVTEKGKYVELRCDPISGHTALYWYRQSLGQGPEFLIYFQGTGAADDSGLPNDRFFAVRPEGSVSTLKIQRTERGDSAVYLCASSVLAGGAYNEQFFGPGTRLTVL.

V usage is TRBV4-1 and J usage is TRBJ2-3, with D unresolved. Trimming stripped 1 base from V and 0 bases from J, with 8 bases between. The CDR3 is 15 residues long. Germline V lookup: CDR1 MGHRA, CDR2 YSYEKL. The CDR3 sequence is CASSQGAFSTDTQYF. The CDR3 bases are TGCGCCAGCAGCCAAGGGGCGTTTAGCACAGATACGCAGTATTTT.

The V call is TRBV29-1, the J call TRBJ2-5, with TRBD2 matching 11 bases. The V segment lost 6 bases and the J segment 5 bases; nucleotides outside the gene matches: 8. This CDR3 is built from 14 residues. Germline values: CDR1 SQVTM, CDR2 ANQGSEA. This chain's CDR3 is CSVGTSGGWETQYF. CDR3 bases: TGCAGCGTGGGGACTAGCGGCGGGTGGGAGACCCAGTACTTC.

V gene TRBV1 combines with J gene TRBJ1-5; the table's D call, TRBD1, was not checked against the DNA. TRBV1 is labeled a pseudogene. The CDR3 totals 19 residues. The CDR3 DNA reads as TGCACCAGCAGCCTAATTCCGACAGGGGGACCCAATAGCAATCAGCCCCAGCATTTT. Amino acid sequence: CTSSLIPTGGPNSNQPQHF.

J is TRBJ1-5 and V is TRBV4-1; D uncertain. V was trimmed by 1 base and J by 4 bases, leaving 11 bases between them. The CDR3 length is 15 residues. The germline gives CDR1 MGHRA, CDR2 YSYEKL. This chain's CDR3 is CASSQVRQANQPQHF. CDR3 sequence (DNA): TGCGCCAGCAGCCAAGTTAGGCAGGCTAATCAGCCCCAGCATTTT.

The V and J genes are TRBV5-6 and TRBJ2-2, with a tentative D call TRBD1 (6 bases). This CDR3 has 14 residues. V lost 4 bases to trimming and J lost 5 bases, with 12 bases between them. Germline CDR1 is SGHDT and CDR2 is YYEEEE. Here the CDR3 reads CASSDTRGTGELFF. CDR3 nucleotides: TGTGCCAGCAGCGATACCAGGGGAACCGGGGAGCTGTTTTTT.

This clone was seen a handful of times. The chain has TRBV9 and TRBJ1-2; TRBD1 aligns across 7 bases. The CDR3 runs to 14 residues. Germline assignment: CDR1 SGDLS and CDR2 YYNGEE. V was pared by 5 bases and J by 6 bases, with 10 bases of the junction left unmatched. CDR3 DNA sequence: TGTGCCAGCAGTCAGACAGGGAACCCCCATGGCTACACCTTC. It codes for CASSQTGNPHGYTF.

The rearrangement uses TRBV30 and TRBJ1-2; 9 nucleotides match TRBD1. Trimming at V came to 1 base and at J to 4 bases, leaving 1 base not matched to a gene. The CDR3 totals 13 residues. Germline CDR1 and CDR2: GTSNPN and SVGIG (reference sequence). The CDR3 reads CAWSGGQGYGYTF. DNA for the CDR3: TGTGCCTGGAGTGGGGGACAGGGCTATGGCTACACCTTC.

The V gene is TRBV12-3 or TRBV12-4, the J gene TRBJ2-7, with TRBD2 matching 10 bases. CDR3 size: 13 residues. V lost 8 bases, J lost 5 bases, and 6 bases stayed unmatched. CDR3 DNA: TGTGCCAGCGGGACGGGGACTAGCGACGAGCAGTACTTC. The encoded protein is CASGTGTSDEQYF.

This rearrangement joins TRBV2 to TRBJ2-7, with 9 positions matching TRBD1. The V gene's germline CDR1 is SNHLY and CDR2 FYNNEI. The trim removed 8 bases at V and 8 bases at J, leaving 7 bases unmatched. CDR3 length equals 12 residues. As DNA, the CDR3 is TGTGCCAGCGGGGTTACAGGGGGCAAGCAGTACTTC. This gives the protein CASGVTGGKQYF.

The chain is built from TRBV14 and TRBJ1-4; maybe TRBD1 (5 bases). Germline V gene data show CDR1 as SGHDN and CDR2 as FVKESK. The CDR3 has 15 amino acids. Trimming took 6 bases from V and 2 from J, leaving 13 bases between them. The CDR3 protein is CASSLVGGTNEKLFF. CDR3 DNA: TGTGCCAGCAGTCTCGTCGGGGGTACTAATGAAAAACTGTTTTTT. Complete variable domain (other parts from reference TRBV14 and TRBJ1-4): EAGVTQFPSHSVIEKGQTVTLRCDPISGHDNLYWYRRVMGKEIKFLLHFVKESKQDESGMPNNRFLAERTGGTYSTLKVQPAELEDSGVYFCASSLVGGTNEKLFFGSGTQLSVL.

This clone appeared once. This chain links TRBV12-5 with TRBJ2-3; 8 nucleotides agree with TRBD2. The V segment lost 4 bases and the J segment 4 bases; nucleotides outside the gene matches: 7. The CDR3 spans 15 residues. CDR1 LGHNT and CDR2 FRNRAP come from the germline V gene. This CDR3 is CASGYYGGASDTQYF. The DNA of the CDR3 is TGTGCTAGTGGTTACTACGGGGGGGCCTCAGATACGCAGTATTTT.

The genes are TRBV2 and TRBJ1-3; D ambiguous. Trimming cost V 6 bases and J 0 bases, with 6 bases left between them. CDR3 size: 13 residues. Germline V lookup: CDR1 SNHLY, CDR2 FYNNEI. The CDR3 region has the DNA TGTGCCAGCAGCAGCGACTCTGGAAACACCATATATTTT. Translating it yields CASSSDSGNTIYF.

V is TRBV7-3 and J is TRBJ2-3, with D perhaps matching TRBD1 (5 bases). Per the germline V gene, CDR1 is SGHTA and CDR2 is FQGTGA. V was cut by 7 bases and J by 1 base, with 12 bases left in between. The CDR3 contains 14 residues. The CDR3 DNA reads TGTGCCAGCACCCCTGGGGCCGGCACAGATACGCAGTATTTT. It specifies CASTPGAGTDTQYF. The entire variable domain, with the rest obtained from reference TRBV7-3 and TRBJ2-3, is as follows: GAGVSQTPSNKVTEKGKYVELRCDPISGHTALYWYRQSLGQGPEFLIYFQGTGAADDSGLPNDRFFAVRPEGSVSTLKIQRTERGDSAVYLCASTPGAGTDTQYFGPGTRLTVL.

This chain joins TRBV30 and TRBJ2-2; D unresolved. This CDR3 contains 16 residues. Between the trimmed V and J ends, which lost 4 bases and 3 bases, there was a span of 18 bases. In germline, CDR1 is GTSNPN, CDR2 SVGIG (reference sequence). The CDR3 protein is CAWTPGFGLDTGELFF. The DNA of the CDR3 is TGTGCCTGGACCCCAGGTTTTGGTCTGGACACCGGGGAGCTGTTTTTT.

V and J are TRBV4-1 and TRBJ1-1; 7 nucleotides agree with TRBD1. CDR3 size: 14 residues. Germline lookup yields CDR1 MGHRA and CDR2 YSYEKL. After removal of 4 bases from V and 4 bases from J, the junction contained 6 bases not matched to a gene. The CDR3 protein is CASSRTGAITEAFF. The CDR3 nucleotides read TGCGCCAGCAGCCGTACAGGGGCGATCACTGAAGCTTTCTTT.